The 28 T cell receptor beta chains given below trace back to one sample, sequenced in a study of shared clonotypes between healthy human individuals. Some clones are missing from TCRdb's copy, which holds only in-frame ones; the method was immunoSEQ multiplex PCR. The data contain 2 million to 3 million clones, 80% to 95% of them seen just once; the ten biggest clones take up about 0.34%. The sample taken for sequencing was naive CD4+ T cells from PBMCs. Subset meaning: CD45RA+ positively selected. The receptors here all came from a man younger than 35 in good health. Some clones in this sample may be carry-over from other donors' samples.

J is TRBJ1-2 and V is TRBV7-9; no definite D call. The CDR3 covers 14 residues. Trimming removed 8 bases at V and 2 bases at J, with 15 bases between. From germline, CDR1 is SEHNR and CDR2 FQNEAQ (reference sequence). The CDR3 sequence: CASSFGAANYGYTF. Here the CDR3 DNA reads TGTGCCAGCTCCTTCGGCGCGGCGAACTATGGCTACACCTTC.

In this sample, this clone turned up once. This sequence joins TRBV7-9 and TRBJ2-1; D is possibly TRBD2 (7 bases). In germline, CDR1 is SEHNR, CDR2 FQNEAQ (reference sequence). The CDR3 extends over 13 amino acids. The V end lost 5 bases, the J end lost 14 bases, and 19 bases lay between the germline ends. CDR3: CASSGGAAGRKFF. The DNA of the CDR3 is TGTGCCAGCAGCGGGGGGGCAGCGGGCCGTAAGTTCTTC.

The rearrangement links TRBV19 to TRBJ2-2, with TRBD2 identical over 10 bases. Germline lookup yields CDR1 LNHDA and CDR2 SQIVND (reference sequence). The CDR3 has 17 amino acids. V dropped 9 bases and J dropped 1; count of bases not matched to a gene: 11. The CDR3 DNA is TGTGCCAGCCTGGGGGAAGGACTAGCGGAGAACACCGGGGAGCTGTTTTTT. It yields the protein CASLGEGLAENTGELFF. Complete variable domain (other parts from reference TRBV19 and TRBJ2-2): DGGITQSPKYLFRKEGQNVTLSCEQNLNHDAMYWYRQDPGQGLRLIYYSQIVNDFQKGDIAEGYSVSREKKESFPLTVTSAQKNPTAFYLCASLGEGLAENTGELFFGEGSRLTVL.

CDR3 DNA: TGTGCCAGCAGCCCACAGGGGGCCTCCTCTGGAAACACCATATATTTT. Its translation is CASSPQGASSGNTIYF. The chain links TRBV9 to TRBJ1-3; 9 positions match TRBD1. The CDR3 is made up of 16 amino acids. Germline V gives CDR1 SGDLS, CDR2 YYNGEE. J was trimmed by 0 bases and V by 4 bases; bases with no gene match: 5.

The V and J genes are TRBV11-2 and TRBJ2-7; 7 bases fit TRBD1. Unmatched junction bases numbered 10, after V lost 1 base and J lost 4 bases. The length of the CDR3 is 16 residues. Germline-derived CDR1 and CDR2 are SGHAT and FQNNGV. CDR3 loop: CASSLARDSRFYEQYF. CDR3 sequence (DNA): TGTGCCAGCAGCTTAGCCCGGGACAGCCGGTTTTACGAGCAGTACTTC.

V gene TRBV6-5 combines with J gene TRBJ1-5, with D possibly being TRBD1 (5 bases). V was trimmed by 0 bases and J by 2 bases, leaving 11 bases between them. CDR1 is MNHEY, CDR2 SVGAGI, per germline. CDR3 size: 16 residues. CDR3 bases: TGTGCCAGCAGTTACTCGCCACCGGGACGCAATCAGCCCCAGCATTTT. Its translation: CASSYSPPGRNQPQHF.

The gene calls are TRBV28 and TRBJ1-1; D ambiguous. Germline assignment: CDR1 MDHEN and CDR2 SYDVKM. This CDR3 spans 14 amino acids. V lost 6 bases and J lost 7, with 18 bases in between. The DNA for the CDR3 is TGTGCCAGCAGCCCCCACGGGCGCAGAGGTGAAGCTTTCTTT. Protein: CASSPHGRRGEAFF.

The DNA of the CDR3 is TGTGCCAGCAGCTTAATGCCGGCGTCGGCGAACACCGGGGAGCTGTTTTTT. This encodes CASSLMPASANTGELFF. This sequence joins TRBV7-3 and TRBJ2-2; the D is unclear. Trimming shortened V by 1 base and J by 0 bases, and 12 bases separated the two germline ends. CDR1 SGHTA and CDR2 FQGTGA come from the germline V gene. The CDR3 sequence is 17 residues long.

In DNA, the CDR3 is TGTGCCAGCAGTTACCCCGGGCAGGGGCAGTTCTTC. It is translated as CASSYPGQGQFF. The V gene is TRBV6-5, the J gene TRBJ2-1; tentative D call: TRBD1 (5 bases). Trimming took off 2 bases at V and 12 bases at J, with 11 bases between the two ends. Per germline, CDR1 MNHEY and CDR2 SVGAGI. The CDR3 runs 12 residues.

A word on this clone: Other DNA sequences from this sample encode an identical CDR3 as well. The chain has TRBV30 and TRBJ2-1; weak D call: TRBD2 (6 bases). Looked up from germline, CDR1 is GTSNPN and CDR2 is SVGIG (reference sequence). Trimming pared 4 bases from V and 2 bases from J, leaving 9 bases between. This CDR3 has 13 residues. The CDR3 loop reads CAWTGGTYNEQFF. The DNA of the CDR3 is TGTGCCTGGACGGGCGGGACCTACAATGAGCAGTTCTTC.

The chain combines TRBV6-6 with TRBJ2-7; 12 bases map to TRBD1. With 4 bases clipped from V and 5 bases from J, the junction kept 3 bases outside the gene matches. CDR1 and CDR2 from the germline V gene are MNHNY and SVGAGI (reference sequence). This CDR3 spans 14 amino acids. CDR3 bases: TGTGCCAGCAGTTCGGGACAGGGGGCTGACGAGCAGTACTTC. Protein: CASSSGQGADEQYF.

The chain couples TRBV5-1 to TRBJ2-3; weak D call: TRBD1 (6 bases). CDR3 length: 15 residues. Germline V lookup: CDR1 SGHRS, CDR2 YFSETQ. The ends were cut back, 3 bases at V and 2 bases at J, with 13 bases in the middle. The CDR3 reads CASSSSGTITDTQYF. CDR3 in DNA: TGCGCCAGCAGCTCCTCCGGGACAATCACAGATACGCAGTATTTT.

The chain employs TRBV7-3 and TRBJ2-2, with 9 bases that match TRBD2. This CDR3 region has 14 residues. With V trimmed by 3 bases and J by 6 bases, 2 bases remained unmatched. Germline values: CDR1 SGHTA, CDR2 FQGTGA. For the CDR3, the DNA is TGTGCCAGCAGCTTGGCTAGCGGGGCCGGGGAGCTGTTTTTT. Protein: CASSLASGAGELFF.

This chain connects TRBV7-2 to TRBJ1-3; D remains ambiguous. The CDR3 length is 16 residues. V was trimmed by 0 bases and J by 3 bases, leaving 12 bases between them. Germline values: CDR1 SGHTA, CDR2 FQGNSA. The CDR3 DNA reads TGTGCCAGCAGCTTAGCCCCGGGGTCGGGTGGAAACACCATATATTTT. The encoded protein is CASSLAPGSGGNTIYF.

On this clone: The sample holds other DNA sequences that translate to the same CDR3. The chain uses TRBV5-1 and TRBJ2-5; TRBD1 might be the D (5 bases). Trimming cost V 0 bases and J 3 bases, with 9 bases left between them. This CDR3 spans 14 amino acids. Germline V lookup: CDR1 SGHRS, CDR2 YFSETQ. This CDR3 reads CASSLDPGKETQYF. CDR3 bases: TGCGCCAGCAGCTTGGATCCAGGGAAAGAGACCCAGTACTTC.

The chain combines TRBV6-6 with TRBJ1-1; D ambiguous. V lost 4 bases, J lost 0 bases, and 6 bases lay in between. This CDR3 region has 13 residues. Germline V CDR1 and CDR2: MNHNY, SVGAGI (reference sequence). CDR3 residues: CASSSQLNTEAFF. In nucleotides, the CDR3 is TGTGCCAGCAGTTCGCAGTTGAACACTGAAGCTTTCTTT.

The CDR3 spells CAGTDRRLGEQFF. The DNA for the CDR3 is TGTGCCGGCACGGACAGACGCCTGGGTGAGCAGTTCTTC. This rearrangement joins TRBV2 to TRBJ2-1, with a weak D call TRBD1 (6 bases). The V end was cut by 11 bases, the J end by 9 bases, with 20 bases between. The CDR3 covers 13 residues. Germline V gene lookup returns CDR1 SNHLY and CDR2 FYNNEI.

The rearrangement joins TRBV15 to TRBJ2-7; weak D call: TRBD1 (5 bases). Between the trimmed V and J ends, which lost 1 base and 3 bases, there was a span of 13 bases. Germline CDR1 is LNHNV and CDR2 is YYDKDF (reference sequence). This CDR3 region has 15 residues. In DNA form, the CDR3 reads TGTGCCACCAGCAGAGGAGCAACCAGGGTCTACGAGCAGTACTTC. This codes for CATSRGATRVYEQYF. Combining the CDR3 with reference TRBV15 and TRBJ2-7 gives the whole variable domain DAMVIQNPRYQVTQFGKPVTLSCSQTLNHNVMYWYQQKSSQAPKLLFHYYDKDFNNEADTPDNFQSRRPNTSFCFLDIRSPGLGDTAMYLCATSRGATRVYEQYFGPGTRLTVT.

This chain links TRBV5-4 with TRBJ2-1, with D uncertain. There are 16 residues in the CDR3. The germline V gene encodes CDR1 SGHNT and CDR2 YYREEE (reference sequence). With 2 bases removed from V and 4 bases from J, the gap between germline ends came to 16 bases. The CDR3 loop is CASSLIATEGYNEQFF. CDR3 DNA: TGTGCCAGCAGCTTAATAGCCACTGAAGGATACAATGAGCAGTTCTTC.

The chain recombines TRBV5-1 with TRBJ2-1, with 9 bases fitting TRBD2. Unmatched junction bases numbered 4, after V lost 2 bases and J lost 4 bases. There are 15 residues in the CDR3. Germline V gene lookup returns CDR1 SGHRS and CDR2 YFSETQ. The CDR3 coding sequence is TGCGCCAGCAGCTTTAGCGGGAGTATTTACAATGAGCAGTTCTTC. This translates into CASSFSGSIYNEQFF.

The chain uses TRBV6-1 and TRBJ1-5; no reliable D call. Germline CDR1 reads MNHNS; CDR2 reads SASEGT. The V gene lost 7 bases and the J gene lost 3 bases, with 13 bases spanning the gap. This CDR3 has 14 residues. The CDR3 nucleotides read TGTGCCAGCAACCGAATGGGGAACAATCAGCCCCAGCATTTT. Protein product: CASNRMGNNQPQHF.

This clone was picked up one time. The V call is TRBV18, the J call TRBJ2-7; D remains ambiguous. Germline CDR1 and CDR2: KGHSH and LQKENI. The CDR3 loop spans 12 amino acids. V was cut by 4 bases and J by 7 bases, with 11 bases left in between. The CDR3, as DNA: TGTGCCAGCTCACTCCTAATGGGAGAGCAGTACTTC. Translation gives CASSLLMGEQYF.

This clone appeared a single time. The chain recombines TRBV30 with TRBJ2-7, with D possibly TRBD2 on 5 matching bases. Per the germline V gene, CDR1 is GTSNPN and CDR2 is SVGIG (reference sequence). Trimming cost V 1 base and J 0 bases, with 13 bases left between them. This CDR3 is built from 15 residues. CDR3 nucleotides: TGTGCCTGGAGTGCCCAAAGAGGGTACTCCTACGAGCAGTACTTC. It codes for CAWSAQRGYSYEQYF. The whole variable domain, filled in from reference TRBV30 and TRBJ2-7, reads SQTIHQWPATLVQPVGSPLSLECTVEGTSNPNLYWYRQAAGRGLQLLFYSVGIGQISSEVPQNLSASRPQDRQFILSSKKLLLSDSGFYLCAWSAQRGYSYEQYFGPGTRLTVT.

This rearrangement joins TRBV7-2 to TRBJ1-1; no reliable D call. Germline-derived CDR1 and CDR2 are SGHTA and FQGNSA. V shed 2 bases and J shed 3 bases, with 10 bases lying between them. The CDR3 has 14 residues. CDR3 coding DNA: TGTGCCAGCAGCTTACGGCCCGGGGACACTGAAGCTTTCTTT. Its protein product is CASSLRPGDTEAFF. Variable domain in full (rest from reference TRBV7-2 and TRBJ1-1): GAGVSQSPSNKVTEKGKDVELRCDPISGHTALYWYRQSLGQGLEFLIYFQGNSAPDKSGLPSDRFSAERTGGSVSTLTIQRTQQEDSAVYLCASSLRPGDTEAFFGQGTRLTVV.

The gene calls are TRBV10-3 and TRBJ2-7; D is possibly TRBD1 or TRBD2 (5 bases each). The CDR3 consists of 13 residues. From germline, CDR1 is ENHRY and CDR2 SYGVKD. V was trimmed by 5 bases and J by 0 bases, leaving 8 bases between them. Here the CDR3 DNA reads TGTGCCATCAGTCGGGACCCCTCCTACGAGCAGTACTTC. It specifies CAISRDPSYEQYF.

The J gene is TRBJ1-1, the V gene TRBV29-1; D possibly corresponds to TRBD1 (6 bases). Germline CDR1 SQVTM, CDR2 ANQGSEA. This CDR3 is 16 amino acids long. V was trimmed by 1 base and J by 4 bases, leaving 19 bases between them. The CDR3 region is CSVEVRGGSVGTEAFF. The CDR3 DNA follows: TGCAGCGTTGAAGTGAGGGGGGGCTCGGTAGGCACTGAAGCTTTCTTT.

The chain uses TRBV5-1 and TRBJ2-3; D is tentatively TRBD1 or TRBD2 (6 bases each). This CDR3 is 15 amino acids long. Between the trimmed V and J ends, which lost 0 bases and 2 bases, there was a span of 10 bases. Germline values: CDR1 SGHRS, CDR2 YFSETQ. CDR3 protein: CASSLGGAHTDTQYF. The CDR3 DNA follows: TGCGCCAGCAGCTTGGGGGGGGCTCACACAGATACGCAGTATTTT.

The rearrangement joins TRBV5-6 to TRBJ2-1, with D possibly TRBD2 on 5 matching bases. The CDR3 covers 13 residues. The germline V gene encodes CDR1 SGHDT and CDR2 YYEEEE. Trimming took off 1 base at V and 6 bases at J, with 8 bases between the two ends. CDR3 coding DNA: TGTGCCAGCAGCTTGTTAAGCGGCAATGAGCAGTTCTTC. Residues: CASSLLSGNEQFF.